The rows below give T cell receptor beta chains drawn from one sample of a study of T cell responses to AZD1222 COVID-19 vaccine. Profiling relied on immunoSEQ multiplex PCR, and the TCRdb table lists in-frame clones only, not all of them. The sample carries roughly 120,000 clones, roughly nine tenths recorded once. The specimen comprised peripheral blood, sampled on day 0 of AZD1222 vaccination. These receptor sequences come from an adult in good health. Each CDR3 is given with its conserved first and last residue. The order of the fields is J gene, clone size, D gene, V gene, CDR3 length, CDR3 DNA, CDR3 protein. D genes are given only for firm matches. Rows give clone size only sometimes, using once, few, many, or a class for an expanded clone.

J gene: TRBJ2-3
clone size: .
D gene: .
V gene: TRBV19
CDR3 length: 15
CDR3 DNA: TGTGCCAGTAGTATGGGGGGCTCGAGGACAGATACGCAGTATTTT
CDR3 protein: CASSMGGSRTDTQYF

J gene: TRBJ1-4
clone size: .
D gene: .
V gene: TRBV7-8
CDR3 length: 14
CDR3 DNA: TGTGCCAGCAGCTTAGGGGTCAGGACTGAAAAACTGTTTTTT
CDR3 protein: CASSLGVRTEKLFF

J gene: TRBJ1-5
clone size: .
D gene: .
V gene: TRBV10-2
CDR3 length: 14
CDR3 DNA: TGCGCCAGCAGTGACAGGGTGGTCAATCAGCCCCAGCATTTT
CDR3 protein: CASSDRVVNQPQHF

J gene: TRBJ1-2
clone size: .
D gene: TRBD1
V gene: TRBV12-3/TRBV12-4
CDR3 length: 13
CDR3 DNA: TGTGCCAGCAGTCCGACAGGGTTCTATGGCTACACCTTC
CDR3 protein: CASSPTGFYGYTF

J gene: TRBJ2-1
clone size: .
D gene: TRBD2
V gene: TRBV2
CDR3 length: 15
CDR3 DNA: TGTGCCAGCGGTCGGACTAGCGGGGGGAGGAATGAGCAGTTCTTC
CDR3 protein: CASGRTSGGRNEQFF

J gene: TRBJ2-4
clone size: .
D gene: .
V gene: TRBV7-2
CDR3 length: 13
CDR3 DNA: TGTGCCAGCAGCTTCGATTGGGAAAACATTCAGTACTTC
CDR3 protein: CASSFDWENIQYF

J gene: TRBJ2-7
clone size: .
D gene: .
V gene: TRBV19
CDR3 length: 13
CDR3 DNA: TGTGCCAGTAGTATCGGACAAGCCTACGAGCAGTACTTC
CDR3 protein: CASSIGQAYEQYF

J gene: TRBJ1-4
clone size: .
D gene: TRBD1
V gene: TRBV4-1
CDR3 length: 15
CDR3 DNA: TGCGCCAGCAGCCCCTGGACAGGGAAGAATGAAAAACTGTTTTTT
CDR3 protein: CASSPWTGKNEKLFF

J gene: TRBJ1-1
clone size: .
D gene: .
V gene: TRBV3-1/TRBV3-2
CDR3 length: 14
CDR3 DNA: TGTGCCAGCAGCCATGGGTCTTTGAACACTGAAGCTTTCTTT
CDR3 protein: CASSHGSLNTEAFF

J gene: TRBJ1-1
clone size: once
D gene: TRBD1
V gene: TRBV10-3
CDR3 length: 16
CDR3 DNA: TGTGCCATCAGTGATGGGGACAGGGGGCGCATTACTGAAGCTTTCTTT
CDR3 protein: CAISDGDRGRITEAFF

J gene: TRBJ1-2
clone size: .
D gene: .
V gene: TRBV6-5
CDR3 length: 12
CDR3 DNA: TGTGCCAGCAGTTACGAGGGCAGAGGCTACACCTTC
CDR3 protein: CASSYEGRGYTF

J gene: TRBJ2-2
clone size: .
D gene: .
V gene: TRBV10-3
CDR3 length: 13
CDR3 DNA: TGTGCCATCAGTGAGTCAGGAACCGGGGAGCTGTTTTTT
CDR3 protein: CAISESGTGELFF

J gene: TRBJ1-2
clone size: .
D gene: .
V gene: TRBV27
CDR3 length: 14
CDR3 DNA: TGTGCCAGCAGTTTTGGGGGGCGAGGGTATGGCTACACCTTC
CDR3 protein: CASSFGGRGYGYTF

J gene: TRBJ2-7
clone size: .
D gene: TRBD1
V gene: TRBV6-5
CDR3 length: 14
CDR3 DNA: TGTGCCAGCAGGGGACAGGGGGCGGGAACCGAGCAGTACTTC
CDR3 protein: CASRGQGAGTEQYF

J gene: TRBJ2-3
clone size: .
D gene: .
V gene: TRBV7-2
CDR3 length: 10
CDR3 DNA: TGTGCCAGCAGCGGAGATACGCAGTATTTT
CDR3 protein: CASSGDTQYF

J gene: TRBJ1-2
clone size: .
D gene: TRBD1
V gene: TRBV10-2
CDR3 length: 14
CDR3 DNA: TGCGCCAGCAGTGACCGACAGGGGGCGATCGGCTACACCTTC
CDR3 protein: CASSDRQGAIGYTF

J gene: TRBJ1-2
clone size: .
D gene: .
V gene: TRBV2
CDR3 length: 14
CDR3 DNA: TGTGCCAGCAGCGAGGGGGGGGTGCGGAATGGCTACACCTTC
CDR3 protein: CASSEGGVRNGYTF

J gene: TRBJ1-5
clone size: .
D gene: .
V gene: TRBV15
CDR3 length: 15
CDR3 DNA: TGTGCCACCAGCAGAGATGTTGGGGGTGATCAGCCCCAGCATTTT
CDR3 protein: CATSRDVGGDQPQHF

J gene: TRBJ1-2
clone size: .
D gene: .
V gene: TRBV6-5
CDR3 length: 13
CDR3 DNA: TGTGCCAGCAGCAGGGACCGTAACTATGGCTACACCTTC
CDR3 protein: CASSRDRNYGYTF

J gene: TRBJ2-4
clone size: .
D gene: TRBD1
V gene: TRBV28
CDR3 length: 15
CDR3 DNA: TGTGCCAGCAGCCCTGCCGACAGGGTGGTGAACATTCAGTACTTC
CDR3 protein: CASSPADRVVNIQYF

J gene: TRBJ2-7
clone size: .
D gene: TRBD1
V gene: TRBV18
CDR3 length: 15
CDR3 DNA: TGTGCCAGCTCACCCGGACAGGGATCTACCTACGAGCAGTACTTC
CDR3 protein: CASSPGQGSTYEQYF

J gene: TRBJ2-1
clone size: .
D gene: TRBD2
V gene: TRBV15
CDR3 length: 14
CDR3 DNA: TGTGCCACCGCCCCGGGACTAGCGCTCAATGAGCAGTTCTTC
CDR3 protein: CATAPGLALNEQFF

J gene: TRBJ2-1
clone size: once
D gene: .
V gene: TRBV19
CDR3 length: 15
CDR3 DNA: TGTGCCAGTAGTATAGCGAGCAACCTCTACAATGAGCAGTTCTTC
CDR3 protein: CASSIASNLYNEQFF

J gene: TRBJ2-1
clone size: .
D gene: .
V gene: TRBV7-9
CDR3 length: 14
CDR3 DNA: TGTGCCAGCAGCCTGAGGGGACACGACAATGAGCAGTTCTTC
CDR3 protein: CASSLRGHDNEQFF

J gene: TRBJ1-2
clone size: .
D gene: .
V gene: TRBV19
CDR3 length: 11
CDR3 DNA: TGTGCCTCTTACGGAACAGGGAAGGCCGACTTC
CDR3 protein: CASYGTGKADF

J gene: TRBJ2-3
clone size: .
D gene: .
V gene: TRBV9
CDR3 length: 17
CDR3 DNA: TGTGCCAGCAGCGTAAGCCCCTCGGCGGGGCGCACAGATACGCAGTATTTT
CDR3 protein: CASSVSPSAGRTDTQYF

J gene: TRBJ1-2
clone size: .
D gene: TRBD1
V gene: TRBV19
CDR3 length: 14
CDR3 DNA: TGTGCCAGTAGTATCGGGCAGGGGGCCGGTGGCTACACCTTC
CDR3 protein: CASSIGQGAGGYTF

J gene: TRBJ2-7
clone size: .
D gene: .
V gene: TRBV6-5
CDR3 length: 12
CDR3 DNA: TGTGCCAGCAGTCCAGGGGCCTACGAGCAGTACTTC
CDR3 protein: CASSPGAYEQYF

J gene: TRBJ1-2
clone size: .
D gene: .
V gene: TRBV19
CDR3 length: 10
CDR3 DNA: TGTGCCAGTAACAGCTATGGCTACACCTTC
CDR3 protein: CASNSYGYTF

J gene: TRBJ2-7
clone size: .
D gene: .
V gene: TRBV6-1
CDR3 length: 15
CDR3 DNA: TGTGCCAGCAGTGAAGGGTCTAGCGTTAACTACGAGCAGTACTTC
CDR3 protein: CASSEGSSVNYEQYF

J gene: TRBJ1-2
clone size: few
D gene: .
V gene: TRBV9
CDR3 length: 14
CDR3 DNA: TGTGCCAGCAGCACCCGGCCCAACTGGTCTGGCTACACCTTC
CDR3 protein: CASSTRPNWSGYTF

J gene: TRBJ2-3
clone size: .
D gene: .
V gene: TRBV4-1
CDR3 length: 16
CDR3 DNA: TGCGCCAGCAGCCCCGCTGACTACCGCGATGGAAATACGCAGTATTTT
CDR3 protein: CASSPADYRDGNTQYF